Each of the 2 T cell receptor beta chains below was sequenced from the same sample in a study of CD8+CD57+ T cells in acquired aplastic anemia. TCR beta VDJ and CDR3 profiles were obtained from a genomic DNA template. MiXCR was run by TCRdb on the reads, yielding one entry per CDR3 protein. This table holds 400,000 to 450,000 distinct CDR3 sequences, about 70% found once. Sequencing input: sorted CD4+, CD8+, or CD8+CD57+ T cells (not recorded which) from PBMCs. The receptors were sampled from a human donor in good health, serving as a control.

This chain links TRBV20-1 with TRBJ2-5; 7 nucleotides align to TRBD1. Germline values: CDR1 DFQATT, CDR2 SNEGSKA (reference sequence). This CDR3 region has 16 residues. V dropped 3 bases and J dropped 2; count of bases not matched to a gene: 12. The CDR3 sequence is CSARTGFSNPQETQYF. The DNA for the CDR3 is TGCAGTGCTAGGACAGGGTTTAGCAATCCTCAAGAGACCCAGTACTTC.

The chain employs TRBV11-3 and TRBJ2-7; no clear D gene. Germline V gene lookup returns CDR1 SGHNT and CDR2 YENEEA. V shed 5 bases and J shed 0 bases, with 17 bases lying between them. The CDR3 contains 16 residues. For the CDR3, the DNA is TGTGCCAGCAGCCCCCCCGGTGAACAGACCTCCTACGAGCAGTACTTC. It specifies CASSPPGEQTSYEQYF. Filled out from reference TRBV11-3 and TRBJ2-7, the complete variable domain reads EAGVVQSPRYKIIEKKQPVAFWCNPISGHNTLYWYLQNLGQGPELLIRYENEEAVDDSQLPKDRFSAERLKGVDSTLKIQPAELGDSAVYLCASSPPGEQTSYEQYFGPGTRLTVT.